The text below deals with one TCR beta chain. There is no known antigen for this receptor. Base-call qualities are not available, and no considerably larger clone is one nucleotide away. Library prep was done by the immunoSEQ multiplex PCR assay. TCRdb retrieved this table from immuneACCESS and kept in-frame rearrangements only. Not all clones are present; in checked studies, unresolved V genes account for under half, and no reason is known for the remainder. The sample profile shows some 300 clones; about 86% of them were found once. The ten largest clones represent about 14% of the sample. This sample was included in a study of tumour-infiltrating T cells in Burkitt lymphoma (dated by TCRdb to the early 2020s). General notes on the study: All epidemiological subtypes of Burkitt lymphoma were represented in the cohort, which was made up of 82 patients. TCR repertoire data were correlated with clinical outcome; productive clonality predicted overall and progression-free survival, independent of established prognosticators including age at diagnosis. Broader findings and caveats from the paper: Numerous Burkitt lymphoma patients were found to share several public clonotypes, a finding suggesting shared tumour neoantigen selection that is absent from diffuse large B-cell lymphoma.

Sequenced: tumor tissue. This sequence originates from a human donor with Burkitt lymphoma.

The encoded CDR3 is CASRRTGSNTEAFF. The nucleotide sequence reads TGTGCCAGCAGGCGCACAGGTTCGAACACTGAAGCTTTCTTT. The rearrangement joined TRBV2 to TRBJ1-1; TRBD1 might be the D gene, on 5 matching bases. CDR1 and CDR2 were assigned from the germline V gene as SNHLY and FYNNEI. The CDR3 measures 14 amino acids from cysteine to phenylalanine. Here the CDR3 DNA is all that survives: 42 bases in frame from base 1. V is pared back by 6 bases and J by 1 base, with 12 bases lying between the germline termini. When the CDR3 is completed using the reference TRBV2 and TRBJ1-1 genes on either side, the full variable domain is EPEVTQTPSHQVTQMGQEVILRCVPISNHLYFYWYRQILGQKVEFLVSFYNNEISEKSEIFDDQFSVERPDGSNFTLKIRSTKLEDSAMYFCASRRTGSNTEAFFGQGTRLTVV.